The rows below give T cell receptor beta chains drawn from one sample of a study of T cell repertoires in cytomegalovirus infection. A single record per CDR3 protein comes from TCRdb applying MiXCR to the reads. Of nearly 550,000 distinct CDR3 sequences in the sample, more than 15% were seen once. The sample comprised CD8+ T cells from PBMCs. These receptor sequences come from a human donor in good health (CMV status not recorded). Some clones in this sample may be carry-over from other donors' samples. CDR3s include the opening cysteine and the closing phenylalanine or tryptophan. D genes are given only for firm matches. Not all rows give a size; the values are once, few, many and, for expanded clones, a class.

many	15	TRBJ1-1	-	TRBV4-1	TGCGCCAGCAGCCAAAGAGGGCAGGGTGTCACTGAAGCTTTCTTT	CASSQRGQGVTEAFF
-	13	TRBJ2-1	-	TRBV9	TGTGCCAGCAGCGCTGGACTTGTTGCTGAGCAGTTCTTC	CASSAGLVAEQFF
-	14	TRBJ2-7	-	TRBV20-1	TGCAGTGTAGGGAGCGAACAAGAGGCCTACGAGCAGTACTTC	CSVGSEQEAYEQYF
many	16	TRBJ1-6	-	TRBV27	TGTGCCAGCAGCGTCGACGCCCGGGACGATAATTCACCCCTCCACTTT	CASSVDARDDNSPLHF
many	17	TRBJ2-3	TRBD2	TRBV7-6	TGTGCCAGCAGCCCCCGGACTAGCGGGAGCCCTCTGGATACGCAGTATTTT	CASSPRTSGSPLDTQYF
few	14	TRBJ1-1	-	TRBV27	TGTGCCAGCAGCCTCCACCGAGAGCTCGGAGAAGCTTTCTTT	CASSLHRELGEAFF
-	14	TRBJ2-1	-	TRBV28	TGTGCCAGCAGCCTGAGGGAAACCTACAATGAGCAGTTCTTC	CASSLRETYNEQFF
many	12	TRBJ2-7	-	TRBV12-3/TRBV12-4	TGTGCCAGCAGTTTTTGGTCCTACGAGCAGTACTTC	CASSFWSYEQYF
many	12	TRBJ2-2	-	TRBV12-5	TGTGCTAGTGGCCTAAGGGCCGGGGAGCTGTTTTTT	CASGLRAGELFF
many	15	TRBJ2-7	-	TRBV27	TGTGCCAGCAGTCCCGATAGGGGCGGGACTCACGAGCAGTACTTC	CASSPDRGGTHEQYF